This is a list of T cell receptor beta chains from one sample in a study of blood T cell repertoires in COVID-19. Assay used: immunoSEQ multiplex PCR; TCRdb lists only in-frame clones, some missing. The sample consists of 75,000 to 90,000 clones, around four fifths of them appearing once. Material: peripheral blood. The receptors stem from a human donor in a cohort sampled during active COVID-19. Each CDR3 is given with its conserved first and last residue. Fields, in order: CDR3 length, D gene, J gene, V gene, clone size, CDR3 DNA, CDR3 protein. A D gene is named only where the DNA matches it firmly. Part of the rows lack a size; the others show once, few, many or a class for expanded clones.

cdr3_length: 14; d_call: -; j_call: TRBJ1-1; v_call: TRBV7-6; clone_size: -; cdr3_nt: TGTGCCAGCAGCGTGACAGAGATGAACACTGAAGCTTTCTTT; cdr3_aa: CASSVTEMNTEAFF
cdr3_length: 15; d_call: TRBD2; j_call: TRBJ2-5; v_call: TRBV29-1; clone_size: -; cdr3_nt: TGCAGCGCCGGACATTGGGGGGGGAGCCAAGAGACCCAGTACTTC; cdr3_aa: CSAGHWGGSQETQYF
cdr3_length: 15; d_call: TRBD1; j_call: TRBJ2-6; v_call: TRBV6-5; clone_size: -; cdr3_nt: TGTGCCAGCAGGACAGGGGCGGGTGGGGCCAACGTCCTGACTTTC; cdr3_aa: CASRTGAGGANVLTF
cdr3_length: 15; d_call: TRBD1; j_call: TRBJ1-3; v_call: TRBV28; clone_size: -; cdr3_nt: TGTGCCAGCAGGCCCGCAGGGGGGCTTGGAAACACCATATATTTT; cdr3_aa: CASRPAGGLGNTIYF
cdr3_length: 15; d_call: -; j_call: TRBJ1-1; v_call: TRBV28; clone_size: few; cdr3_nt: TGTGCCAGCAGTTTATCGGGACACCAGAACACTGAAGCTTTCTTT; cdr3_aa: CASSLSGHQNTEAFF
cdr3_length: 13; d_call: -; j_call: TRBJ2-1; v_call: TRBV2; clone_size: -; cdr3_nt: TGTGCCAGCTCCGGTAGCTCCTACAATGAGCAGTTCTTC; cdr3_aa: CASSGSSYNEQFF
cdr3_length: 15; d_call: TRBD1; j_call: TRBJ1-3; v_call: TRBV11-1; clone_size: once; cdr3_nt: TGTGCCAGCAGCCTTCAGGGGGACTCTGGAAACACCATATATTTT; cdr3_aa: CASSLQGDSGNTIYF
cdr3_length: 13; d_call: TRBD1; j_call: TRBJ1-2; v_call: TRBV28; clone_size: -; cdr3_nt: TGTGCCAGCAGCACAACCGGGACAGAGGGGCCTTTTTTC; cdr3_aa: CASSTTGTEGPFF
cdr3_length: 14; d_call: TRBD1; j_call: TRBJ1-5; v_call: TRBV4-2; clone_size: few; cdr3_nt: TGTGCCAGCAGCCTTAAGGGGGCGAATCAGCCCCAGCATTTT; cdr3_aa: CASSLKGANQPQHF
cdr3_length: 17; d_call: -; j_call: TRBJ1-3; v_call: TRBV7-9; clone_size: -; cdr3_nt: TGTGCCAGCAGCTTAGTTCAGGGTGTCGTTTCTGGAAACACCATATATTTT; cdr3_aa: CASSLVQGVVSGNTIYF
cdr3_length: 13; d_call: -; j_call: TRBJ1-1; v_call: TRBV11-1; clone_size: -; cdr3_nt: TGTGCCAGCAGCGCGCAGGGGAACACTGAAGCTTTCTTT; cdr3_aa: CASSAQGNTEAFF
cdr3_length: 12; d_call: -; j_call: TRBJ1-2; v_call: TRBV7-8; clone_size: few; cdr3_nt: TGTGCCAGCAGCCAAACGGGCTATGGCTACACCTTC; cdr3_aa: CASSQTGYGYTF
cdr3_length: 12; d_call: -; j_call: TRBJ2-7; v_call: TRBV28; clone_size: -; cdr3_nt: TGTGCCAGCAAATCTAGGTTTTACGAGCAGTACTTC; cdr3_aa: CASKSRFYEQYF
cdr3_length: 15; d_call: TRBD1; j_call: TRBJ1-2; v_call: TRBV6-5; clone_size: -; cdr3_nt: TGTGCCAGCAGCCCCGGACAGGGAGGGGGCTATGGCTACACCTTC; cdr3_aa: CASSPGQGGGYGYTF
cdr3_length: 14; d_call: TRBD1; j_call: TRBJ1-1; v_call: TRBV18; clone_size: once; cdr3_nt: TGTGCCAGCTCACCGGGACAGGGGGTGACTGAAGCTTTCTTT; cdr3_aa: CASSPGQGVTEAFF
cdr3_length: 14; d_call: TRBD1; j_call: TRBJ2-7; v_call: TRBV6-6; clone_size: -; cdr3_nt: TGTGCCAGCAGCCCCGGGACAGAGTCCTACGAGCAGTACTTC; cdr3_aa: CASSPGTESYEQYF
cdr3_length: 16; d_call: -; j_call: TRBJ1-1; v_call: TRBV18; clone_size: -; cdr3_nt: TGTGCCAGCTCACCAGAGCAGGGGTCCATGAACACTGAAGCTTTCTTT; cdr3_aa: CASSPEQGSMNTEAFF
cdr3_length: 14; d_call: -; j_call: TRBJ1-3; v_call: TRBV2; clone_size: -; cdr3_nt: TGTGCCTCGAAAGCGGGTCCCGCTGGAAACACCATATATTTT; cdr3_aa: CASKAGPAGNTIYF
cdr3_length: 18; d_call: -; j_call: TRBJ1-5; v_call: TRBV18; clone_size: few; cdr3_nt: TGTGCCAGCTCACCATCCTTGGGGCAGGGTGAGGCCAATCAGCCCCAGCATTTT; cdr3_aa: CASSPSLGQGEANQPQHF
cdr3_length: 13; d_call: -; j_call: TRBJ2-1; v_call: TRBV11-2; clone_size: -; cdr3_nt: TGTGCCAGCAGCTTTACAGGGAGCAATGAGCAGTTCTTC; cdr3_aa: CASSFTGSNEQFF
cdr3_length: 14; d_call: TRBD1; j_call: TRBJ2-7; v_call: TRBV2; clone_size: -; cdr3_nt: TGTGCCAGCAGTGAAAGTGTGACAGGGGACGAGCAGTACTTC; cdr3_aa: CASSESVTGDEQYF
cdr3_length: 15; d_call: TRBD1; j_call: TRBJ1-6; v_call: TRBV6-2/TRBV6-3; clone_size: -; cdr3_nt: TGTGCCAGCAGCGAGAACCGGGACAGGGGATCACCCCTCCACTTT; cdr3_aa: CASSENRDRGSPLHF
cdr3_length: 17; d_call: -; j_call: TRBJ2-3; v_call: TRBV18; clone_size: -; cdr3_nt: TGTGCCAGCTCACCACCCCGAACTCGACAAAGCACAGATACGCAGTATTTT; cdr3_aa: CASSPPRTRQSTDTQYF
cdr3_length: 15; d_call: TRBD2; j_call: TRBJ2-1; v_call: TRBV7-9; clone_size: -; cdr3_nt: TGTGCCAGCAGCTTACCGCGGGGGGGCAGGGATGAGCAGTTCTTC; cdr3_aa: CASSLPRGGRDEQFF
cdr3_length: 17; d_call: -; j_call: TRBJ1-3; v_call: TRBV21-1; clone_size: -; cdr3_nt: TGTGCCAGCAGCAAAGCGCTTGTGCCCTACTCTGGAAACACCATATATTTT; cdr3_aa: CASSKALVPYSGNTIYF
cdr3_length: 13; d_call: TRBD2; j_call: TRBJ2-3; v_call: TRBV2; clone_size: -; cdr3_nt: TGTGCCAGCAGTAGAGCGGGGGCAGATACGCAGTATTTT; cdr3_aa: CASSRAGADTQYF
cdr3_length: 15; d_call: TRBD1; j_call: TRBJ1-1; v_call: TRBV5-1; clone_size: -; cdr3_nt: TGCGCCAGCAGCTTGGGGACAGGGGCAGGCACTGAAGCTTTCTTT; cdr3_aa: CASSLGTGAGTEAFF
cdr3_length: 14; d_call: -; j_call: TRBJ1-5; v_call: TRBV4-2; clone_size: -; cdr3_nt: TGTGCCAGCAGCCAAGAGAGGACTTTGGAGCCCCAGCATTTT; cdr3_aa: CASSQERTLEPQHF
cdr3_length: 15; d_call: -; j_call: TRBJ1-1; v_call: TRBV3-1/TRBV3-2; clone_size: -; cdr3_nt: TGTGCCAGCAGCCAACTAGGGGGGGGGAGTACTGAAGCTTTCTTT; cdr3_aa: CASSQLGGGSTEAFF
cdr3_length: 18; d_call: -; j_call: TRBJ2-6; v_call: TRBV7-2; clone_size: many; cdr3_nt: TGTGCCAGCAGCTTAGGTCGACTAGGGCGCTCTGGGGCCAACGTCCTGACTTTC; cdr3_aa: CASSLGRLGRSGANVLTF
cdr3_length: 16; d_call: TRBD1; j_call: TRBJ2-7; v_call: TRBV4-2; clone_size: once; cdr3_nt: TGTGCCAGCAGCCAAGAAGAGACAGGGGCTACGTACGAGCAGTACTTC; cdr3_aa: CASSQEETGATYEQYF
cdr3_length: 14; d_call: TRBD2; j_call: TRBJ2-1; v_call: TRBV6-5; clone_size: -; cdr3_nt: TGTGCCAGCCTCACTAGCGGGGGGTACAATGAGCAGTTCTTC; cdr3_aa: CASLTSGGYNEQFF
cdr3_length: 16; d_call: -; j_call: TRBJ1-5; v_call: TRBV4-1; clone_size: -; cdr3_nt: TGCGCCAGCAGCCAAGAGGGAGGCGTCCCTAATCAGCCCCAGCATTTT; cdr3_aa: CASSQEGGVPNQPQHF
cdr3_length: 13; d_call: TRBD1; j_call: TRBJ2-7; v_call: TRBV28; clone_size: -; cdr3_nt: TGTGCCAGCAGGCTACAGGGGGCCCACGAGCAGTACTTC; cdr3_aa: CASRLQGAHEQYF
cdr3_length: 15; d_call: TRBD1; j_call: TRBJ2-1; v_call: TRBV2; clone_size: once; cdr3_nt: TGTGCCAGCAGTGACGGACAGGGGGGCTACAATGAGCAGTTCTTC; cdr3_aa: CASSDGQGGYNEQFF
cdr3_length: 16; d_call: -; j_call: TRBJ2-2; v_call: TRBV5-1; clone_size: -; cdr3_nt: TGCGCCAGCAGCCCCGGGGGGACAACGAACACCGGGGAGCTGTTTTTT; cdr3_aa: CASSPGGTTNTGELFF
cdr3_length: 17; d_call: TRBD1; j_call: TRBJ2-7; v_call: TRBV5-1; clone_size: -; cdr3_nt: TGCGCCAGCAGCTTGGAGGGGGGACAGGGCGACGAAACTCCGCAGTACTTC; cdr3_aa: CASSLEGGQGDETPQYF
cdr3_length: 19; d_call: TRBD2; j_call: TRBJ2-6; v_call: TRBV4-2; clone_size: -; cdr3_nt: TGTGCCAGCAGCCTTCGATCCGGGACTAGCGGGACTGGGGCCAACGTCCTGACTTTC; cdr3_aa: CASSLRSGTSGTGANVLTF
cdr3_length: 16; d_call: TRBD1; j_call: TRBJ2-2; v_call: TRBV6-6; clone_size: few; cdr3_nt: TGTGCCAGCAGTGGGACAGGGGTTACGAACACCGGGGAGCTGTTTTTT; cdr3_aa: CASSGTGVTNTGELFF
cdr3_length: 15; d_call: -; j_call: TRBJ2-6; v_call: TRBV3-1/TRBV3-2; clone_size: once; cdr3_nt: TGTGCCAGCAGCCCCAGCGGTATAGGGGCCAACGTCCTGACTTTC; cdr3_aa: CASSPSGIGANVLTF
cdr3_length: 18; d_call: -; j_call: TRBJ1-4; v_call: TRBV4-3; clone_size: -; cdr3_nt: TGCGCCAGCAGCCAAGAGGTTTTGGGCGGGGCAACTAATGAAAAACTGTTTTTT; cdr3_aa: CASSQEVLGGATNEKLFF
cdr3_length: 14; d_call: TRBD2; j_call: TRBJ2-7; v_call: TRBV20-1; clone_size: -; cdr3_nt: TGCAGTGCTGGTGTCTCCGGGGAGGGGTACGAGCAGTACTTC; cdr3_aa: CSAGVSGEGYEQYF
cdr3_length: 14; d_call: -; j_call: TRBJ2-5; v_call: TRBV9; clone_size: -; cdr3_nt: TGTGCCAGCAGCGCCTGGACTGGACAAGAGACCCAGTACTTC; cdr3_aa: CASSAWTGQETQYF
cdr3_length: 15; d_call: -; j_call: TRBJ2-7; v_call: TRBV6-5; clone_size: once; cdr3_nt: TGTGCCAGCAGTTACTCCCAGGCCTACTCCTACGAGCAGTACTTC; cdr3_aa: CASSYSQAYSYEQYF
cdr3_length: 16; d_call: TRBD1; j_call: TRBJ2-7; v_call: TRBV5-4; clone_size: once; cdr3_nt: TGTGCCAGCAGCAGGGGGCGCGCCAACCAGGTTTACGAGCAGTACTTC; cdr3_aa: CASSRGRANQVYEQYF
cdr3_length: 19; d_call: TRBD1; j_call: TRBJ1-5; v_call: TRBV28; clone_size: -; cdr3_nt: TGTGCCAGCAGCGGGGCCGATGTGACAGGGCCGACAAAGGATCAGCCCCAGCATTTT; cdr3_aa: CASSGADVTGPTKDQPQHF
cdr3_length: 17; d_call: -; j_call: TRBJ1-5; v_call: TRBV4-3; clone_size: -; cdr3_nt: TGCGCCAGCAGCCAAGATTTTATAACTGGGGGCACTCAGCCCCAGCATTTT; cdr3_aa: CASSQDFITGGTQPQHF
cdr3_length: 15; d_call: TRBD1; j_call: TRBJ1-4; v_call: TRBV6-1; clone_size: -; cdr3_nt: TGTGCCAGCAGTGAATCTCAGGGGGCGGGGGAAAAACTGTTTTTT; cdr3_aa: CASSESQGAGEKLFF
cdr3_length: 15; d_call: TRBD1; j_call: TRBJ1-4; v_call: TRBV4-3; clone_size: -; cdr3_nt: TGCGCCAGCAGCCAAACGACAGGGAATAATGAAAAACTGTTTTTT; cdr3_aa: CASSQTTGNNEKLFF
cdr3_length: 13; d_call: -; j_call: TRBJ1-1; v_call: TRBV5-1; clone_size: -; cdr3_nt: TGCGCCAGCAGCGAGACAGTGAACACTGAAGCTTTCTTT; cdr3_aa: CASSETVNTEAFF
cdr3_length: 17; d_call: TRBD1; j_call: TRBJ1-4; v_call: TRBV10-3; clone_size: -; cdr3_nt: TGTGCCATCAGTTCCGGGACAGGGGACATTGGTAATGAAAAACTGTTTTTT; cdr3_aa: CAISSGTGDIGNEKLFF
cdr3_length: 19; d_call: TRBD1; j_call: TRBJ1-6; v_call: TRBV10-3; clone_size: -; cdr3_nt: TGTGCCATCAGTGGGACCCATGGACAGGGAGGAGCCGGCAATTCACCCCTCCACTTT; cdr3_aa: CAISGTHGQGGAGNSPLHF
cdr3_length: 16; d_call: -; j_call: TRBJ2-3; v_call: TRBV18; clone_size: -; cdr3_nt: TGTGCCAGCTCACCGCCTATGAGACTATACACAGATACGCAGTATTTT; cdr3_aa: CASSPPMRLYTDTQYF